A single sample is the source of the 23 T cell receptor beta chains below, sequenced in a study of cytomegalovirus exposure and HLA in healthy donors. A multiplex PCR was run with 60 Vbeta primers and 13 Jbeta primers. Assay: immunoSEQ multiplex PCR; the TCRdb copy retains only in-frame clones and omits some. The sample has about 89,000 clones, about a tenth seen once. Sample: PBMCs. All receptors derive from a man between 45 and 60 years old in good health and CMV-seropositive.

In regard to this clone: An end of the junction does not agree with germline; a read error may underlie this. V usage is TRBV28 and J usage is TRBJ2-7; 7 bases are a match to TRBD1. CDR1 is MDHEN, CDR2 SYDVKM, per germline. This CDR3 is built from 13 residues. This CDR3 is CASSFPLNRGTFF. The CDR3 DNA is TGTGCCAGCAGTTTTCCCCTAAACAGGGGTACGTTCTTC.

The chain couples TRBV9 to TRBJ2-1; 13 bases are a match to TRBD2. CDR3 size: 16 residues. The trim removed 0 bases at V and 9 bases at J, leaving 6 bases unmatched. Germline V gene sequence: CDR1 SGDLS, CDR2 YYNGEE. CDR3: CASSVVGLAGVSEQFF. In DNA form, the CDR3 reads TGTGCCAGCAGCGTAGTTGGACTAGCGGGAGTCAGTGAGCAGTTCTTC. Based on the CDR3 plus reference TRBV9 and TRBJ2-1, the full variable domain is DSGVTQTPKHLITATGQRVTLRCSPRSGDLSVYWYQQSLDQGLQFLIQYYNGEERAKGNILERFSAQQFPDLHSELNLSSLELGDSALYFCASSVVGLAGVSEQFFGPGTRLTVL.

V gene TRBV28 combines with J gene TRBJ1-5; D may be TRBD1 (6 bases). The CDR3 contains 14 residues. Trimming cost V 8 bases and J 3 bases, with 14 bases left between them. The germline V gene encodes CDR1 MDHEN and CDR2 SYDVKM. In nucleotides, the CDR3 is TGTGCCAGCCGGGGGGCAGGGAACAATCAGCCCCAGCATTTT. The encoded protein is CASRGAGNNQPQHF.

This clone was picked up many times. V and J are TRBV19 and TRBJ2-3; D call uncertain. Germline V gene data show CDR1 as LNHDA and CDR2 as SQIVND (reference sequence). The CDR3 is made up of 15 amino acids. Trimming removed 2 bases from V and 0 bases from J, with 9 bases in between. Here the CDR3 DNA reads TGTGCCAGTAGTATAACTCGCTTAAGCACAGATACGCAGTATTTT. Amino acid sequence: CASSITRLSTDTQYF.

The V call is TRBV4-1, the J call TRBJ2-2; 9 bases line up with TRBD2. The V segment lost 1 base and the J segment 7 bases; nucleotides outside the gene matches: 7. Germline-derived CDR1 and CDR2 are MGHRA and YSYEKL. CDR3 size: 16 residues. CDR3 sequence reads: CASSQAVAGVLGELFF. Here the CDR3 DNA reads TGCGCCAGCAGCCAAGCGGTAGCGGGAGTTCTCGGGGAGCTGTTTTTT.

This clone has a handful of counts. CDR3 loop: CASSRSANTGELFF. Here the CDR3 DNA reads TGCGCCAGCAGCCGGAGCGCGAACACCGGGGAGCTGTTTTTT. The chain combines TRBV4-1 with TRBJ2-2, with D hard to call. Germline CDR1 and CDR2: MGHRA and YSYEKL. This CDR3 is 14 amino acids long. The germline V and J ends were trimmed by 4 bases and 0 bases, with 6 bases remaining between them.

This clone has a handful of counts. This chain joins TRBV28 and TRBJ1-5; D is ambiguous. The CDR3 spans 12 residues. Trimming shortened V by 0 bases and J by 7 bases, and 4 bases separated the two germline ends. Germline loops: CDR1 MDHEN, CDR2 SYDVKM. The CDR3 nucleotides read TGTGCCAGCAGTTTATGGGGCCAGCCCCAGCATTTT. Protein sequence: CASSLWGQPQHF.

The sample holds a few counts of this clone. This chain connects TRBV7-2 to TRBJ2-2, with 7 bases aligning to TRBD2. The CDR3 runs 16 residues. J lost 7 bases, V lost 1 base, and 9 bases had no gene match. CDR1 and CDR2 from the germline V gene are SGHTA and FQGNSA. CDR3 in amino acids: CASSLGSGPGGGELFF. The DNA for the CDR3 is TGTGCCAGCAGCTTAGGAAGCGGGCCGGGGGGCGGGGAGCTGTTTTTT.

This chain links TRBV5-1 with TRBJ2-7; D perhaps matches TRBD2 (5 bases). Between the trimmed V and J ends, which lost 4 bases and 2 bases, there was a span of 16 bases. CDR3 size: 15 residues. The germline V gene has CDR1 SGHRS and CDR2 YFSETQ. This CDR3 is CASSGGPATTYEQYF. CDR3 nucleotides: TGCGCCAGCAGCGGCGGGCCTGCCACCACCTACGAGCAGTACTTC.

This clone appeared a few times. The chain has TRBV7-8 and TRBJ1-3; the match to TRBD1 covers 10 bases. CDR1 is SGHVS and CDR2 is FQNEAQ in the germline V gene. After removal of 5 bases from V and 5 bases from J, the junction contained 9 bases not matched to a gene. There are 16 residues in the CDR3. The CDR3 region is CASSKWDRGVRNTIYF. For the CDR3, the DNA is TGTGCCAGCAGCAAGTGGGACAGGGGAGTCAGAAACACCATATATTTT. Together with reference TRBV7-8 and TRBJ1-3, the CDR3 gives the full variable domain: GAGVSQSPRYKVAKRGQDVALRCDPISGHVSLFWYQQALGQGPEFLTYFQNEAQLDKSGLPSDRFFAERPEGSVSTLKIQRTQQEDSAVYLCASSKWDRGVRNTIYFGEGSWLTVV.

The chain is built from TRBV28 and TRBJ2-2; D gene uncertain. Germline CDR1 reads MDHEN; CDR2 reads SYDVKM. The V end lost 6 bases, the J end lost 1 base, and 15 bases lay between the germline ends. The CDR3 has 16 amino acids. This chain's CDR3 is CASSNPETGNTGELFF. CDR3 DNA: TGTGCCAGCAGCAATCCGGAGACTGGGAACACCGGGGAGCTGTTTTTT.

The rearrangement links TRBV10-2 to TRBJ2-1, with TRBD1 as a possible D gene (5 bases). Trimming shortened V by 2 bases and J by 0 bases, and 11 bases separated the two germline ends. There are 16 residues in the CDR3. The germline gives CDR1 WSHSY, CDR2 SAAADI. The CDR3 spells CASSEPYQGSYNEQFF. The CDR3 region has the DNA TGCGCCAGCAGTGAGCCGTACCAGGGCTCCTACAATGAGCAGTTCTTC.

This clone was found a few times. This chain connects TRBV7-8 to TRBJ1-5, with D perhaps TRBD1 (5 bases). Germline-derived CDR1 and CDR2 are SGHVS and FQNEAQ. The CDR3 totals 14 residues. The V and J ends lost 1 base and 5 bases respectively, with 9 bases between them. CDR3 in amino acids: CASSLEGAYQPQHF. CDR3 bases: TGTGCCAGCAGCTTAGAAGGGGCTTATCAGCCCCAGCATTTT.

This clone was seen a handful of times. V is TRBV2 and J is TRBJ2-7; TRBD2 matches at 9 bases. This CDR3 contains 15 residues. Trimming took 1 base from V and 6 from J; bases not matched to a gene: 7. Looked up from germline, CDR1 is SNHLY and CDR2 is FYNNEI. CDR3 sequence (DNA): TGTGCCAGCAGTGAAGATTGGGGACTAGCTTTCGAGCAGTACTTC. It encodes CASSEDWGLAFEQYF.

This clone showed up many times. This rearrangement joins TRBV29-1 to TRBJ1-2; 8 bases map to TRBD1. With V trimmed by 6 bases and J by 3 bases, 9 bases remained unmatched. The CDR3 is made up of 14 amino acids. Germline lookup yields CDR1 SQVTM and CDR2 ANQGSEA. The DNA for the CDR3 is TGCAGCGTGACCGGGACAGGCGACTACTATGGCTACACCTTC. As protein: CSVTGTGDYYGYTF.

This clone was counted a few times. Written as DNA, the CDR3 is TGCACCAGCAGCCAAGATCCGACTAGCGGGAAAGAGACCCGGTACTTC. It is translated as CTSSQDPTSGKETRYF. The chain employs TRBV1 and TRBJ2-5; the table calls TRBD2, which could not be checked here. TRBV1 is recorded as a pseudogene. This CDR3 spans 16 amino acids.

The chain uses TRBV5-8 and TRBJ2-1; 7 nucleotides align to TRBD2. This CDR3 is 16 amino acids long. Germline CDR1 SGHTS, CDR2 YDEGEE. The J segment lost 1 base and the V segment lost 0 bases, leaving 4 bases of the junction unmatched. The CDR3 DNA follows: TGTGCCAGCAGCTTGGTACTAGCGAATTCCTACAATGAGCAGTTCTTC. Its translation: CASSLVLANSYNEQFF. Full variable domain (outside the CDR3, taken from reference TRBV5-8 and TRBJ2-1): EAGVTQSPTHLIKTRGQQATLRCSPISGHTSVYWYQQALGLGLQFLLWYDEGEERNRGNFPPRFSGRQFPNYSSELNVNALELEDSALYLCASSLVLANSYNEQFFGPGTRLTVL.

This clone has more than one count but fewer than ten. The chain couples TRBV5-1 to TRBJ2-7; 11 bases are shared with TRBD1. The V segment lost 0 bases and the J segment 7 bases; nucleotides outside the gene matches: 9. This CDR3 has 16 residues. Germline loops: CDR1 SGHRS, CDR2 YFSETQ. CDR3 in DNA: TGCGCCAGCAGCTTGGCAGGACAGGGGGCTTCGAAGGAGCAGTACTTC. It codes for CASSLAGQGASKEQYF.

This sequence joins TRBV4-1 and TRBJ1-2, with 12 positions matching TRBD1. Germline V gene sequence: CDR1 MGHRA, CDR2 YSYEKL. V shed 3 bases, J shed 8 bases, and the junction held 7 bases outside the gene matches. CDR3 length: 15 residues. In DNA form, the CDR3 reads TGCGCCAGCAGCCAGCCCGGGACAGGGGGCGACGGCTACACCTTC. This sequence encodes CASSQPGTGGDGYTF.

This clone was counted a few times. The chain links TRBV7-9 to TRBJ2-2, with unresolved D. V lost 1 base and J lost 6, with 6 bases in between. Germline-derived CDR1 and CDR2 are SEHNR and FQNEAQ (reference sequence). The length of the CDR3 is 13 residues. The CDR3, as DNA: TGTGCCAGCAGCTTAGTTGGAGCCGGGGAGCTGTTTTTT. Encoded protein: CASSLVGAGELFF.

A note on this clone: The germline gene is not matched at one end of the junction; a read error may be the cause. This chain uses TRBV4-2 with TRBJ2-3; D might be TRBD2 (5 bases). Germline V gives CDR1 LGHNA, CDR2 YNFKEQ. The CDR3 loop spans 15 amino acids. CDR3: CASSTYEASTDKQYF. The CDR3, as DNA: TGTGCCAGCAGCACATATGAGGCTAGCACAGATAAGCAGTATTTT.

This clone was seen a few times. This chain joins TRBV19 and TRBJ2-6, with D perhaps matching TRBD2 (6 bases). From germline, CDR1 is LNHDA and CDR2 SQIVND (reference sequence). V gave up 1 base and J gave up 0 bases, with 10 bases separating them. This CDR3 is 17 amino acids long. The chain's CDR3 is CASSIGRGPSGANVLTF. CDR3 nucleotides: TGTGCCAGTAGTATAGGGAGGGGACCCTCTGGGGCCAACGTCCTGACTTTC.

V gene TRBV25-1 combines with J gene TRBJ2-5; 9 bases fit TRBD2. J was trimmed by 3 bases and V by 6 bases; bases with no gene match: 8. CDR1 is MGHDK, CDR2 SYGVNS, per germline. The CDR3 covers 15 residues. The CDR3 region is CASSPLTSGKETQYF. The DNA for the CDR3 is TGTGCCAGCAGCCCCCTGACTAGCGGAAAAGAGACCCAGTACTTC.